The entry below describes one T cell receptor beta chain. Its antigen is still unknown. The data derive from a study of naive and memory T cell subsets. The CDR3 consists of 14 residues. Trimming took off 3 bases at V and 2 bases at J, with 11 bases between the two ends. CDR1 and CDR2 from the germline V gene are DFQATT and SNEGSKA (reference sequence). Cells stained for CD3, CD4, CD8, CD45RA and CD27 were sorted into four subsets. Regarding the study as a whole: Especially in CD8 cells, naive repertoires contained a few larger clonotypes, possibly CD45RA-re-expressing memory cells. Diversity fell and Gini index rose from naive through CM, EM, EMRA.

Two oligonucleotides, mixed equimolar, formed the beta constant-region primer covering TRBC1 and TRBC2. The ligated cDNA underwent four PCR rounds using SP2 and nested alpha and beta constant-region primers. MiXCR, run by TCRdb on the UMI-ligation and nested PCR reads, gives a single entry per CDR3 protein. Of 150,000 or so distinct CDR3 sequences in the sample, approximately 24% were seen once. The source is a human donor in good health. The specimen was naive CD4+ T cells from blood. The genes are TRBV20-1 and TRBJ1-5; D remains ambiguous. CDR3 protein: CSASGGKGNQPQHF. CDR3 nucleotide sequence: TGCAGTGCTAGTGGAGGAAAAGGCAATCAGCCCCAGCATTTT.